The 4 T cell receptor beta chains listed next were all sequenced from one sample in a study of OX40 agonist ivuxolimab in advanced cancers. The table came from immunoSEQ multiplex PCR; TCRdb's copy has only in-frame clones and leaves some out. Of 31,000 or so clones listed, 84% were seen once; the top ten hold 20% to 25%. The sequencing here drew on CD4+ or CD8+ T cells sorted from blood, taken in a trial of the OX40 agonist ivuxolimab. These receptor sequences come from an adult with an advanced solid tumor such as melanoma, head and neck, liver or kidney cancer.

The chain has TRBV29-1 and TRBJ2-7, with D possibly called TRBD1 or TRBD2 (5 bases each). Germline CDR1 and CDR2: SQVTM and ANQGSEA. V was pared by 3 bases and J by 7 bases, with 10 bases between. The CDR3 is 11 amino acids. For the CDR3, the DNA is TGCAGCGTTGATGGGGACGGAGAGCAGTACTTC. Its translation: CSVDGDGEQYF.

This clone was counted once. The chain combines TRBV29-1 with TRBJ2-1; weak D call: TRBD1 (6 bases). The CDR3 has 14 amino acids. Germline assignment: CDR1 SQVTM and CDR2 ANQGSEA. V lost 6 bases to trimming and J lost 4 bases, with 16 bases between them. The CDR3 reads CSVVRGISYNEQFF. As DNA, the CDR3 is TGCAGCGTAGTCAGGGGTATAAGTTACAATGAGCAGTTCTTC.

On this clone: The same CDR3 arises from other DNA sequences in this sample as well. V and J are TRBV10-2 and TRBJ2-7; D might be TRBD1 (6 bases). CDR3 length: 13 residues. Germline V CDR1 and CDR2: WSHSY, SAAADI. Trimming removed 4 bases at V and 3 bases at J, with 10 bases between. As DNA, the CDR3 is TGCGCCAGCAGTGCCGGACAGCACTACGAGCAGTACTTC. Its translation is CASSAGQHYEQYF.

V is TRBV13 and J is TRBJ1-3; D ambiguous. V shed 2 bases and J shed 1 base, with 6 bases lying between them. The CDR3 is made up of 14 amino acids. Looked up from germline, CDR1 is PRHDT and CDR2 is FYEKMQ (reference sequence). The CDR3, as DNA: TGTGCCAGCAGCTTAAAAGGGTCTGGAAACACCATATATTTT. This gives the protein CASSLKGSGNTIYF.